The 28 T cell receptor beta chains reported below all come from one sample, sequenced in a study of metastatic and nonmetastatic thyroid tumors. Thyroid surgery was preceded by no treatment in any patient. TCRdb reanalyzed the PCR reads with MiXCR. This sample has 35,000 to 50,000 clones, with roughly an eighth found just once. The sample consisted of blood. These receptors originate from a male donor with papillary thyroid cancer or a benign thyroid nodule (not recorded which). Some clones in this sample may be carry-over from other donors' samples.

This clone has only a few counts. The chain recombines TRBV15 with TRBJ2-7; a possible D gene is TRBD2 (7 bases). Per germline, CDR1 LNHNV and CDR2 YYDKDF (reference sequence). V was trimmed by 9 bases and J by 2 bases, leaving 20 bases between them. The CDR3 contains 15 residues. The CDR3 spells CATGGDNTATYEQYF. The CDR3 DNA follows: TGTGCCACAGGGGGGGATAACACCGCCACCTACGAGCAGTACTTC.

This clone was seen many times. The rearrangement uses TRBV3-1 and TRBJ2-7; the D gene is possibly TRBD2 (5 bases). Trimming removed 2 bases at V and 0 bases at J, with 5 bases between. CDR1 and CDR2 from the germline V gene are LGHDT and YNNKEL (reference sequence). The length of the CDR3 is 13 residues. Here the CDR3 DNA reads TGTGCCAGCAGCCAAACTAGCTCCTACGAGCAGTACTTC. Translated, it gives CASSQTSSYEQYF.

As for this clone: A much larger clonotype is one base distant, so this may be a read error. V usage is TRBV19 and J usage is TRBJ2-3; 10 bases align to TRBD2. CDR3 length: 14 residues. Germline loops: CDR1 LNHDA, CDR2 SQIVND (reference sequence). The trim removed 7 bases at V and 7 bases at J, leaving 8 bases unmatched. The CDR3 DNA reads as TGTGCCAGTATCGCTAGCGGGGGTGGGTATACGCAGTATTTT. Translation gives CASIASGGGYTQYF. The variable domain in full, completed from reference TRBV19 and TRBJ2-3, reads DGGITQSPKYLFRKEGQNVTLSCEQNLNHDAMYWYRQDPGQGLRLIYYSQIVNDFQKGDIAEGYSVSREKKESFPLTVTSAQKNPTAFYLCASIASGGGYTQYFGPGTRLTVL.

Many counts were recorded for this clone. The rearrangement joins TRBV11-3 to TRBJ2-2, with TRBD1 identical over 10 bases. The length of the CDR3 is 18 residues. V lost 1 base to trimming and J lost 2 bases; unmatched junction nucleotides: 7. Germline V gene data show CDR1 as SGHNT and CDR2 as YENEEA. CDR3 sequence (DNA): TGTGCCAGCAGCTTAGTGTTAGGACAGGGGGGAAACACCGGGGAGCTGTTTTTT. Amino acid sequence: CASSLVLGQGGNTGELFF.

This clone was recorded at least ten times. The chain has TRBV5-1 and TRBJ2-1; tentatively, D is TRBD1 (7 bases). Looked up from germline, CDR1 is SGHRS and CDR2 is YFSETQ. The CDR3 runs to 15 residues. V lost 5 bases and J lost 5, with 17 bases in between. CDR3 sequence reads: CASRNTGAGNNEQFF. DNA for the CDR3: TGCGCCAGCAGAAACACAGGGGCGGGGAACAATGAGCAGTTCTTC. Using reference TRBV5-1 and TRBJ2-1 for the parts outside the CDR3, the full variable domain is KAGVTQTPRYLIKTRGQQVTLSCSPISGHRSVSWYQQTPGQGLQFLFEYFSETQRNKGNFPGRFSGRQFSNSRSEMNVSTLELGDSALYLCASRNTGAGNNEQFFGPGTRLTVL.

This clone has at least ten counts. The chain employs TRBV28 and TRBJ2-2, with D hard to call. The CDR3 extends over 12 amino acids. Trimming took off 3 bases at V and 9 bases at J, with 8 bases between the two ends. CDR1 is MDHEN, CDR2 SYDVKM, per germline. CDR3 loop: CASSFRSRELFF. DNA for the CDR3: TGTGCCAGCAGTTTCCGATCCCGGGAGCTGTTTTTT.

Remarks on this clone: This may arise from a read error, as a much more abundant clone is one base away. Other DNA sequences of this sample code for an identical CDR3. V usage is TRBV20-1 and J usage is TRBJ2-5, with unresolved D. Germline V gene sequence: CDR1 DFQATT, CDR2 SNEGSKA (reference sequence). V lost 3 bases, J lost 1 base, and 9 bases lay in between. CDR3 length: 13 amino acids. The CDR3 here is CSASRTAQETQYF. The CDR3 DNA is TGCAGTGCTAGCCGTACAGCCCAAGAGACCCAGTACTTC.

This clone was observed many times. J is TRBJ2-1 and V is TRBV27; 11 bases agree with TRBD2. Germline-derived CDR1 and CDR2 are MNHEY and SMNVEV (reference sequence). Trimming at V came to 4 bases and at J to 5 bases, leaving 4 bases not matched to a gene. The CDR3 is 15 amino acids. The CDR3 DNA is TGTGCCAGCAGTTCCCTAGCGGGAGGAAACAATGAGCAGTTCTTC. Protein: CASSSLAGGNNEQFF.

This clone was recorded a few times. The CDR3 DNA reads as TGTGCCAGTAGTATAGCAGGGGGATCTGGAAACACCATATATTTT. Protein product: CASSIAGGSGNTIYF. This chain joins TRBV19 and TRBJ1-3, with TRBD1 matching 7 bases. With 1 base clipped from V and 1 base from J, the junction kept 1 base outside the gene matches. Looked up from germline, CDR1 is LNHDA and CDR2 is SQIVND (reference sequence). This CDR3 has 15 residues.

This clone was observed a few times. The chain carries TRBV6-1 and TRBJ2-3, with D possibly matching TRBD1 (5 bases). The CDR3 length is 14 residues. Germline values: CDR1 MNHNS, CDR2 SASEGT. Trimming shortened V by 5 bases and J by 6 bases, and 15 bases separated the two germline ends. CDR3 residues: CASSPRERWDTQYF. CDR3 in DNA: TGTGCCAGCAGTCCCAGGGAAAGGTGGGATACGCAGTATTTT.

This clone was recorded at least ten times. In DNA, the CDR3 is TGTGCCAGTAGTATAGATATGATGCAGAAACTGTTTTTT. Residues: CASSIDMMQKLFF. The rearrangement uses TRBV19 and TRBJ1-4; no clear D. This CDR3 comprises 13 residues. Between the trimmed V and J ends, which lost 0 bases and 11 bases, there was a span of 10 bases. The germline CDR1 and CDR2 sequences are LNHDA and SQIVND (reference sequence).

This clone was found a few times. V gene TRBV18 combines with J gene TRBJ2-7, with 10 positions matching TRBD1. The J segment lost 5 bases and the V segment lost 5 bases, leaving 12 bases of the junction unmatched. Germline CDR1 is KGHSH and CDR2 is LQKENI. The CDR3 spans 16 residues. The CDR3 coding sequence is TGTGCCAGCTCATCGATGACAGGGGGCGCGAGGGACGAGCAGTACTTC. Its translation: CASSSMTGGARDEQYF.

This clone was detected many times. The chain combines TRBV11-2 with TRBJ1-1; weak D call: TRBD1 (5 bases). Germline-derived CDR1 and CDR2 are SGHAT and FQNNGV. The CDR3 consists of 12 residues. V shed 5 bases and J shed 8 bases, with 12 bases lying between them. The CDR3 coding sequence is TGTGCCAGCAGCCCCGTCAGGGCGGAAGCTTTCTTT. Its translation is CASSPVRAEAFF.

V and J are TRBV11-2 and TRBJ2-1, with 10 bases lining up with TRBD2. This CDR3 is 15 amino acids long. Germline-derived CDR1 and CDR2 are SGHAT and FQNNGV. J was trimmed by 7 bases and V by 3 bases; bases with no gene match: 6. The CDR3 loop is CASSFGSGGSNEQFF. CDR3 in DNA: TGTGCCAGCAGCTTCGGTAGCGGGGGGTCGAATGAGCAGTTCTTC.

The sample holds many counts of this clone. The chain couples TRBV5-3 to TRBJ2-2, with D tentatively TRBD1 or TRBD2 (5 bases each). TRBV5-3 carries the ORF label, with uncertain function. Trimming cost V 8 bases and J 5 bases, with 16 bases left between them. The CDR3 totals 14 residues. DNA for the CDR3: TGTGCCAGTCGGGGCAGGCCGGGGACCGGGGAGCTGTTTTTT. This sequence encodes CASRGRPGTGELFF.

As to this clone: At one end the junction does not follow the germline gene, possibly because of a read error. Other DNA sequences from this sample encode an identical CDR3 as well. The chain employs TRBV29-1 and TRBJ2-3; TRBD2 agrees at 7 bases. Germline CDR1 SQVTM, CDR2 ANQGSEA. This CDR3 spans 15 amino acids. The CDR3 loop reads CSQSTLAVSTDTQYF. DNA for the CDR3: TGCAGCCAATCCACCCTAGCGGTTAGCACAGATACTCAGTATTTT.

The chain recombines TRBV13 with TRBJ2-7, with D tentatively TRBD1 (6 bases). Germline CDR1 reads PRHDT; CDR2 reads FYEKMQ (reference sequence). Trimming took off 1 base at V and 1 base at J, with 11 bases between the two ends. The CDR3 contains 15 residues. The chain's CDR3 is CASSLAGVKSYEQYF. In DNA, the CDR3 is TGTGCCAGCAGCTTAGCAGGGGTGAAATCCTACGAGCAGTACTTC. Drawing the rest from reference TRBV13 and TRBJ2-7, the complete variable domain is AAGVIQSPRHLIKEKRETATLKCYPIPRHDTVYWYQQGPGQDPQFLISFYEKMQSDKGSIPDRFSAQQFSDYHSELNMSSLELGDSALYFCASSLAGVKSYEQYFGPGTRLTVT.

This clone was counted ten times or more. The V call is TRBV5-6, the J call TRBJ1-4; a weak D match, TRBD1 (6 bases). The CDR3 covers 14 residues. Between the trimmed V and J ends, which lost 3 bases and 7 bases, there was a span of 13 bases. Germline V gene sequence: CDR1 SGHDT, CDR2 YYEEEE. The DNA for the CDR3 is TGTGCCAGCAGCTCACAGGGTAGTAGTGAAAAACTGTTTTTT. As protein: CASSSQGSSEKLFF.

About this clone itself: A read error may be the cause here, since a much bigger clone is one base away. Within the sample, other DNA sequences also encode this same CDR3. The V gene is TRBV9, the J gene TRBJ2-5; a possible D gene is TRBD2 (7 bases). The V gene lost 0 bases and the J gene lost 5 bases, with 14 bases spanning the gap. Germline V gives CDR1 SGDLS, CDR2 YYNGEE. The CDR3 has 15 amino acids. The CDR3 region is CASSVGTGGTETQYF. The CDR3 region has the DNA TGTGCCAGCAGCGTAGGGACGGGGGGCACTGAGACCCAGTACTTC.

The table lists this clone with many counts. The CDR3 DNA reads TGTGCCAGCCGAGGGGGGGGACTAAACATTCAGTACTTC. Encoded protein: CASRGGGLNIQYF. V is TRBV6-2 or TRBV6-3 and J is TRBJ2-4; TRBD2 might be the D (7 bases). The ends were cut back, 8 bases at V and 6 bases at J, with 14 bases in the middle. Germline-derived CDR1 and CDR2 are MNHEY and SVGEGT. The CDR3 length is 13 residues.

This clone was seen repeatedly, ten times or more. The rearrangement joins TRBV6-1 to TRBJ1-3, with a weak D call TRBD1 (5 bases). This CDR3 region has 14 residues. CDR1 MNHNS and CDR2 SASEGT come from the germline V gene. Trimming left V 7 bases short and J 5 bases short, with 15 bases between. This CDR3 is CASTTQGYRNTIYF. As DNA, the CDR3 is TGTGCCAGCACCACTCAGGGTTACCGAAACACCATATATTTT.

This clone has a count of ten or more. The chain carries TRBV20-1 and TRBJ2-7; D uncertain. The CDR3 totals 15 residues. Trimming stripped 1 base from V and 2 bases from J, with 15 bases between. Germline V gene data show CDR1 as DFQATT and CDR2 as SNEGSKA (reference sequence). The CDR3 is CSARGLSETAYEQYF. The CDR3 nucleotides are TGCAGTGCTAGAGGGTTGTCGGAGACCGCCTACGAGCAGTACTTC.

This clone came up many times. The J gene is TRBJ2-7, the V gene TRBV11-2; possible D gene TRBD2, 6 bases. CDR1 SGHAT and CDR2 FQNNGV come from the germline V gene. The length of the CDR3 is 15 residues. The V gene lost 4 bases and the J gene lost 0 bases, with 13 bases spanning the gap. CDR3 amino acids: CASSWAGSSSYEQYF. As DNA, the CDR3 is TGTGCCAGCAGCTGGGCGGGATCCAGCTCCTACGAGCAGTACTTC.

This clone was counted many times. This chain uses TRBV19 with TRBJ2-2; D remains ambiguous. Germline assignment: CDR1 LNHDA and CDR2 SQIVND (reference sequence). The CDR3 sequence is 12 residues long. V was cut by 5 bases and J by 7 bases, with 8 bases left in between. This chain's CDR3 is CASSLPFGELFF. CDR3 bases: TGTGCCAGTAGTCTCCCGTTCGGGGAGCTGTTTTTT. Variable domain in full (rest from reference TRBV19 and TRBJ2-2): DGGITQSPKYLFRKEGQNVTLSCEQNLNHDAMYWYRQDPGQGLRLIYYSQIVNDFQKGDIAEGYSVSREKKESFPLTVTSAQKNPTAFYLCASSLPFGELFFGEGSRLTVL.

The V call is TRBV10-3, the J call TRBJ2-1; D remains ambiguous. Germline CDR1 reads ENHRY; CDR2 reads SYGVKD. Trimming shortened V by 7 bases and J by 6 bases, and 19 bases separated the two germline ends. The CDR3 covers 15 residues. The CDR3: CAIKCTGPTFNEQFF. The CDR3 DNA reads as TGTGCCATCAAATGTACCGGACCCACTTTCAATGAGCAGTTCTTC.

This chain uses TRBV19 with TRBJ2-2; the match to TRBD1 covers 9 bases. The CDR3 is 18 residues long. CDR1 and CDR2 from the germline V gene are LNHDA and SQIVND (reference sequence). Unmatched junction bases numbered 7, after V lost 1 base and J lost 1 base. CDR3 sequence (DNA): TGTGCCAGTAGTATAGGGGGGACAGGGATGTGGAACACCGGGGAGCTGTTTTTT. Translating gives CASSIGGTGMWNTGELFF.

This clone has ten or more counts. The rearrangement links TRBV7-2 to TRBJ2-5, with D hard to call. Germline assignment: CDR1 SGHTA and CDR2 FQGNSA. This CDR3 spans 15 amino acids. The V end was cut by 5 bases, the J end by 9 bases, with 22 bases between. CDR3: CASSHLERALLAQYF. The CDR3 DNA is TGTGCCAGCAGCCACCTTGAGCGAGCTCTCCTGGCCCAGTACTTC.

In its sample, this clone was seen many times. The chain has TRBV24-1 and TRBJ2-6; a weak D match, TRBD1 (5 bases). The V gene's germline CDR1 is KGHDR and CDR2 SFDVKD. CDR3 length: 16 amino acids. Trimming removed 6 bases at V and 0 bases at J, with 11 bases between. The CDR3 DNA reads TGTGCCACCAGTTCCACAGGCAACTCTGGGGCCAACGTCCTGACTTTC. Amino acids: CATSSTGNSGANVLTF.